The next 12 T cell receptor beta chains were all read from a single sample in a study of T cell responses to AZD1222 COVID-19 vaccine. Libraries were prepared by immunoSEQ multiplex PCR; TCRdb keeps only in-frame clonotypes and omits some of them. The sample lists tens of thousands of clones; roughly 91% were seen once. The source was peripheral blood, collected on day 0 of MenACWY control vaccination. The receptor source for this set is an adult in good health.

The chain carries TRBV7-3 and TRBJ2-2, with D unresolved. CDR3 length: 13 residues. Germline V gene data show CDR1 as SGHTA and CDR2 as FQGTGA. With 5 bases removed from V and 5 bases from J, the gap between germline ends came to 9 bases. CDR3 loop: CASSGIRTGELFF. The CDR3 region has the DNA TGTGCCAGCAGCGGAATCAGGACCGGGGAGCTGTTTTTT.

The chain employs TRBV25-1 and TRBJ1-1; a weak D match, TRBD1 (6 bases). Germline assignment: CDR1 MGHDK and CDR2 SYGVNS. The CDR3 contains 10 residues. V lost 10 bases, J lost 7 bases, and 10 bases lay in between. CDR3 amino acids: CATRQVEAFF. CDR3 nucleotides: TGTGCCACCAGACAGGTTGAAGCTTTCTTT.

V is TRBV27 and J is TRBJ1-2; D is unclear. The V end was cut by 5 bases, the J end by 5 bases, with 15 bases between. The germline V gene has CDR1 MNHEY and CDR2 SMNVEV (reference sequence). The CDR3 extends over 14 amino acids. The CDR3, as DNA: TGTGCCAGCAGTCCACTCGGGCCCACTTATGGCTACACCTTC. Translating it yields CASSPLGPTYGYTF.

This chain connects TRBV6-5 to TRBJ1-3; 8 nucleotides agree with TRBD1. This CDR3 is built from 14 residues. V lost 6 bases to trimming and J lost 3 bases; unmatched junction nucleotides: 4. Germline lookup yields CDR1 MNHEY and CDR2 SVGAGI. CDR3 DNA sequence: TGTGCCAGCAGGGACAGGGCTGTTGGAAACACCATATATTTT. Translation: CASRDRAVGNTIYF.

V gene TRBV28 combines with J gene TRBJ1-2; 7 nucleotides agree with TRBD1. The CDR3 extends over 14 amino acids. Germline values: CDR1 MDHEN, CDR2 SYDVKM. The ends lost 0 bases at V and 5 bases at J; junction bases unmatched: 3. The CDR3 region has the DNA TGTGCCAGCAGTTTATGGGGACAGCTTTATGGCTACACCTTC. This translates into CASSLWGQLYGYTF.

CDR3 nucleotides: TGTGCCAGCAGCTTGCTCACGGGGAACACTGAAGCTTTCTTT. Amino acids: CASSLLTGNTEAFF. The chain employs TRBV5-6 and TRBJ1-1; D gene uncertain. This CDR3 contains 14 residues. Germline V gene sequence: CDR1 SGHDT, CDR2 YYEEEE. The V end was cut by 1 base, the J end by 1 base, with 8 bases between.

The chain links TRBV19 to TRBJ2-7; a weak D match, TRBD2 (6 bases). Trimming cost V 9 bases and J 3 bases, with 15 bases left between them. CDR3 size: 13 residues. Germline assignment: CDR1 LNHDA and CDR2 SQIVND (reference sequence). The CDR3 DNA follows: TGTGCCAGCGGACGGCACGGGGGCTACGAGCAGTACTTC. Amino acids: CASGRHGGYEQYF. Variable domain in full (rest from reference TRBV19 and TRBJ2-7): DGGITQSPKYLFRKEGQNVTLSCEQNLNHDAMYWYRQDPGQGLRLIYYSQIVNDFQKGDIAEGYSVSREKKESFPLTVTSAQKNPTAFYLCASGRHGGYEQYFGPGTRLTVT.

This clone turned up a few times. The gene calls are TRBV4-3 and TRBJ2-7; 7 bases map to TRBD2. V trimming: 1 base; J trimming: 3 bases; junction bases outside the gene matches: 9. CDR3 length: 16 residues. Germline CDR1 is LGHNA and CDR2 is YSLEER. This CDR3 reads CASSQAKTLAVYEQYF. The CDR3 coding sequence is TGCGCCAGCAGCCAAGCTAAGACTCTAGCGGTCTACGAGCAGTACTTC.

This chain connects TRBV18 to TRBJ2-7, with 7 bases aligning to TRBD2. With V trimmed by 0 bases and J by 7 bases, 6 bases remained unmatched. Germline CDR1 and CDR2: KGHSH and LQKENI. The CDR3 is 14 amino acids. The CDR3 region has the DNA TGTGCCAGCTCACCACCAGCGGGGCCCGGGGAGCAGTACTTC. Translation: CASSPPAGPGEQYF. Full variable domain (missing parts from reference TRBV18 and TRBJ2-7): NAGVMQNPRHLVRRRGQEARLRCSPMKGHSHVYWYRQLPEEGLKFMVYLQKENIIDESGMPKERFSAEFPKEGPSILRIQQVVRGDSAAYFCASSPPAGPGEQYFGPGTRLTVT.

This chain's CDR3 is CASLTLAGGLEQFF. CDR3 DNA: TGTGCCAGCCTCACCTTAGCGGGGGGGCTTGAGCAGTTCTTC. The chain recombines TRBV7-9 with TRBJ2-1; 11 bases fit TRBD2. This CDR3 contains 14 residues. The V gene end was trimmed by 8 bases and the J gene end by 9 bases; junction bases not matched to a gene: 9. The germline CDR1 and CDR2 sequences are SEHNR and FQNEAQ (reference sequence).

This chain uses TRBV3-1 (or the pseudogene TRBV3-2) with TRBJ2-3; 9 bases match TRBD1. CDR1 is LGHDT and CDR2 is YNNKEL in the germline V gene (reference sequence). V lost 1 base and J lost 1; bases outside the gene matches: 0. CDR3 length equals 15 residues. The CDR3 DNA sequence: TGTGCCAGCAGCCAAGGGACAGGGGGCACAGATACGCAGTATTTT. Translated: CASSQGTGGTDTQYF.

This sequence joins TRBV9 and TRBJ2-1; 14 bases match TRBD2. This CDR3 has 17 residues. Germline V gene data show CDR1 as SGDLS and CDR2 as YYNGEE. Germline trimming cut 4 bases from V and 9 bases from J; bases unmatched to any gene: 12. Written as DNA, the CDR3 is TGTGCCAGCAGCCCTCACCTAGGGGGACTAGCGGGGGCTGAGCAGTTCTTC. Amino acids: CASSPHLGGLAGAEQFF.